There are many counts of the clone carrying this T cell receptor (beta chain). Its antigen is unknown. Sequenced patients had shown CD8+CD57+ cell expansion by flow cytometry. The patients all had a severe acquired aplastic anemia diagnosis. The source of the sample is a study of CD8+CD57+ T cells in acquired aplastic anemia. Findings and caveats of the study: In CD8+ cells, Simpson's diversity showed no significant difference between patients and controls.

Trimming removed 6 bases from V and 0 bases from J, with 7 bases in between. This CDR3 has 13 amino acids. Germline loops: CDR1 LNHDA, CDR2 SQIVND (reference sequence). Investigators profiled TCR beta VDJ and CDR3 from genomic DNA template. MiXCR, run by TCRdb on the reads, gives a single entry per CDR3 protein. Found here are hundreds of thousands of distinct CDR3 sequences, over 40% of them singletons; the top ten hold just under 20%. The chain recombines TRBV19 with TRBJ2-3; no clear D. The origin of this receptor is a human donor with aplastic anemia. Sequenced material: sorted CD4+, CD8+, or CD8+CD57+ T cells (not recorded which) from PBMCs. The CDR3 sequence is CASRWGSTDTQYF. The CDR3 DNA reads as TGTGCCAGTAGGTGGGGAAGCACAGATACGCAGTATTTT.